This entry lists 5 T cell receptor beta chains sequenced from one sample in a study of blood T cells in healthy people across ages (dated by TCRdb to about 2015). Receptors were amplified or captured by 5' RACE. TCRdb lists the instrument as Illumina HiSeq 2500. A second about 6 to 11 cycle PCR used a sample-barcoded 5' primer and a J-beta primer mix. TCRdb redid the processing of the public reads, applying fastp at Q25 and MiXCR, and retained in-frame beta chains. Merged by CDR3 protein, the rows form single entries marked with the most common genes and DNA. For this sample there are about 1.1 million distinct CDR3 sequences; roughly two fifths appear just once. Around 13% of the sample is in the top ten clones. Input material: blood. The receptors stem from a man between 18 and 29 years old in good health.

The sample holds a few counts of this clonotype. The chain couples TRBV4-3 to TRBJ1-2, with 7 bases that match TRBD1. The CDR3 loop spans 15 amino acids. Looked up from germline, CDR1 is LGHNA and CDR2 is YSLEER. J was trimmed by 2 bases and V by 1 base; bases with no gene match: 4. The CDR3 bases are TGCGCCAGCAGCCAAGCCGACAGGGTGAACTATGGCTACACCTTC. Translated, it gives CASSQADRVNYGYTF.

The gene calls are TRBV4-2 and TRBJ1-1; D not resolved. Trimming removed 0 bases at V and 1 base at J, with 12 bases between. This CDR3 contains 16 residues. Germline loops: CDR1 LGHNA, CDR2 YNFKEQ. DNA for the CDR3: TGTGCCAGCAGCCAAGATGGCGGTCACCCGAACACTGAAGCTTTCTTT. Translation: CASSQDGGHPNTEAFF.

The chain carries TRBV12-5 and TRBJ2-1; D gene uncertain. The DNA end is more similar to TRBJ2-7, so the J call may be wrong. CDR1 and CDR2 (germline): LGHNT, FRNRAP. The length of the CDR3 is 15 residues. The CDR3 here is CASGPPLAVYNEQYF. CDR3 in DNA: TGTGCTAGTGGCCCCCCCCTGGCAGTGTACAATGAGCAGTACTTC.

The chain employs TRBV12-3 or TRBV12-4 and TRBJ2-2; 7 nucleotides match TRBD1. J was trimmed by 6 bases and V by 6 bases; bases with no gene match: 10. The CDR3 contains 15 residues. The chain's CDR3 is CASSRQGSSAGELFF. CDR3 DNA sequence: TGTGCCAGCAGCCGACAGGGAAGTAGCGCCGGGGAGCTGTTTTTT.

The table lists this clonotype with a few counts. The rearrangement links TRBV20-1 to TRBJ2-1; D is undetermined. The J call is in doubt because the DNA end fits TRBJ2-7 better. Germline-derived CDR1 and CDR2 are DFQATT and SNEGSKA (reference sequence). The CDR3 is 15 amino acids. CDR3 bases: TGCAGTGCTCCCCGTGACGAGGCCCCCTACAATGAGCAGTACTTC. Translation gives CSAPRDEAPYNEQYF.